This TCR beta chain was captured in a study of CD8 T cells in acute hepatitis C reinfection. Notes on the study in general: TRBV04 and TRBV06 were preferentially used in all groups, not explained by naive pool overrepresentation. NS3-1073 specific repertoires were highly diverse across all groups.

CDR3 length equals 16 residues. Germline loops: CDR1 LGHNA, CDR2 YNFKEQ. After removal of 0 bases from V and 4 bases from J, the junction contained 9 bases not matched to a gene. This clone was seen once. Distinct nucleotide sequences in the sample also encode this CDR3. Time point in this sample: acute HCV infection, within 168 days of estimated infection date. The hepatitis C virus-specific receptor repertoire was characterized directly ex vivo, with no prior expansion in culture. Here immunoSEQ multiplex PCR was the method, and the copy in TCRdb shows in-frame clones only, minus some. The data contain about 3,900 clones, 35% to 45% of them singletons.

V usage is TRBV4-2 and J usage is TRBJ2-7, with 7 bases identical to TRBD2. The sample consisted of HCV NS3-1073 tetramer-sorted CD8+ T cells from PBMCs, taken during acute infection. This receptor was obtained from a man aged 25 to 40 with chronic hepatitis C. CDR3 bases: TGTGCCAGCAGCCAAGAAGGGGAGGGAGCCCCTTACGAGCAGTACTTC. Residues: CASSQEGEGAPYEQYF.